This T cell receptor beta chain was retrieved from a study of OX40 agonist ivuxolimab in advanced cancers. Study overall: Clinicians treated patients with ivuxolimab, an agonistic anti-OX40 (CD134) antibody. General study points: Expanded clones were, on average, more numerous among CD8+ T cells than CD4+.

The repertoire was sequenced with immunoSEQ multiplex PCR; TCRdb's copy has only in-frame clones and lacks some. Of about 80,000 clones detected, roughly nine tenths appear once; the ten largest clones hold approximately 4.8%. Patients were excluded for autoimmune disease history or systemic immunosuppression. About this clone itself: Its target is not known.

This CDR3 region has 17 residues. Germline V gene data show CDR1 as SEHNR and CDR2 as FQNEAQ (reference sequence). Trimming removed 3 bases at V and 4 bases at J, with 20 bases between. This TCR came from an adult with an advanced solid tumor such as melanoma, head and neck, liver or kidney cancer. The material was CD4+ or CD8+ T cells sorted from blood, obtained in a trial of the OX40 agonist ivuxolimab. This chain joins TRBV7-9 and TRBJ2-3, with D unresolved. CDR3 nucleotide sequence: TGTGCCAGCAGCTTTTTGGTAAACATAAATACCGCAGATACGCAGTATTTT. It codes for CASSFLVNINTADTQYF.